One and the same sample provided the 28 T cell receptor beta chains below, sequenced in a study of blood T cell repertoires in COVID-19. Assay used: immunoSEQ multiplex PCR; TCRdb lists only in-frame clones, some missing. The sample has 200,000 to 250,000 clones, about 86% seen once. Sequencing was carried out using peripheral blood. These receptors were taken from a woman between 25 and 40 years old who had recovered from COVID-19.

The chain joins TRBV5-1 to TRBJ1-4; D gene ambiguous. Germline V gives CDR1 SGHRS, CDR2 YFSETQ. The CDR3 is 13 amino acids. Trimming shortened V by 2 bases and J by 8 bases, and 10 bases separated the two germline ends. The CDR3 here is CASSLTGLEKLFF. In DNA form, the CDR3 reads TGCGCCAGCAGCTTAACGGGTTTAGAAAAACTGTTTTTT.

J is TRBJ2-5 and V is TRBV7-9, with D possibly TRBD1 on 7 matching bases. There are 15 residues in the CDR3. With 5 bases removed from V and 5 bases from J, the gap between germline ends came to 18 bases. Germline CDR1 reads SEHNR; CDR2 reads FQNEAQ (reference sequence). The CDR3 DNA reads TGTGCCAGCAGCCGAAGGCAGGGGGGCGGTGAGACCCAGTACTTC. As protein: CASSRRQGGGETQYF.

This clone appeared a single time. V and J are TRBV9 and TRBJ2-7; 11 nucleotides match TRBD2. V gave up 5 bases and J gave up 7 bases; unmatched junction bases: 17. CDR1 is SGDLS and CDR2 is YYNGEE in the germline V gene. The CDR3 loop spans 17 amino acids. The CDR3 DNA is TGTGCCAGCAGAGTAATTATCATAGCGGGGGGGCCCTGGGAGCAGTACTTC. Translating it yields CASRVIIIAGGPWEQYF.

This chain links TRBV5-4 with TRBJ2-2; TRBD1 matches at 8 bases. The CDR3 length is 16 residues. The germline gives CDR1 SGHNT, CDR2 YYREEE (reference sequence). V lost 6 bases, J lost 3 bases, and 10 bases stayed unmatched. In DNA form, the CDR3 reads TGTGCCAGCACCTCACTGGACAGGGATGACACCGGGGAGCTGTTTTTT. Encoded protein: CASTSLDRDDTGELFF.

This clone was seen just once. CDR3 in amino acids: CASSTSQMNTEAFF. For the CDR3, the DNA is TGTGCCAGCAGCACGAGTCAAATGAACACTGAAGCTTTCTTT. The chain uses TRBV6-5 and TRBJ1-1, with D uncertain. The CDR3 contains 14 residues. With 6 bases removed from V and 0 bases from J, the gap between germline ends came to 11 bases. Germline-derived CDR1 and CDR2 are MNHEY and SVGAGI.

DNA for the CDR3: TGTGCTAGTGCCCTTCACGGGACAGGGGGCTTCCAAGAGACCCAGTACTTC. Translating it yields CASALHGTGGFQETQYF. V usage is TRBV12-5 and J usage is TRBJ2-5; 12 nucleotides agree with TRBD1. The CDR3 has 17 amino acids. Germline loops: CDR1 LGHNT, CDR2 FRNRAP. Trimming at V came to 7 bases and at J to 1 base, leaving 10 bases not matched to a gene.

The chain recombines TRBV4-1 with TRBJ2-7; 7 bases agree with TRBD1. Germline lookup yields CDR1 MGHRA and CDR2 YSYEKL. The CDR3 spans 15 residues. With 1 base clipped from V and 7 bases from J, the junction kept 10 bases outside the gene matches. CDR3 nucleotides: TGCGCCAGCAGCCAAGTAGAGACAGGGTTGGAAGAGCAGTACTTC. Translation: CASSQVETGLEEQYF.

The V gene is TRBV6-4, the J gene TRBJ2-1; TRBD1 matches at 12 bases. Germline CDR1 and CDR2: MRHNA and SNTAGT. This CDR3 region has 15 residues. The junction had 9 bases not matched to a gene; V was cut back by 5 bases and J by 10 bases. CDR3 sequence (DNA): TGTGCCAGCAGTAACACCGGGACAGGGGGCGAGGAGCAGTTCTTC. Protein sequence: CASSNTGTGGEEQFF.

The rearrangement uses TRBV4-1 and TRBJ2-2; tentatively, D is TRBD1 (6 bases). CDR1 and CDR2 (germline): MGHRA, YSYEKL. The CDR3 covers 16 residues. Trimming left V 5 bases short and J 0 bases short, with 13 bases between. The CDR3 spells CASSSETGSNTGELFF. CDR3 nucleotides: TGCGCCAGCAGCTCCGAAACAGGGTCGAACACCGGGGAGCTGTTTTTT.

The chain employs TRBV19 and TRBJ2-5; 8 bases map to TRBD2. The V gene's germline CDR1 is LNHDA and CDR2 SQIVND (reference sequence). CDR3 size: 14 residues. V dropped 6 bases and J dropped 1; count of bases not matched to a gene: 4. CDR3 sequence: CASRRGGTQETQYF. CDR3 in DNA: TGTGCCAGTAGACGCGGGGGGACCCAAGAGACCCAGTACTTC.

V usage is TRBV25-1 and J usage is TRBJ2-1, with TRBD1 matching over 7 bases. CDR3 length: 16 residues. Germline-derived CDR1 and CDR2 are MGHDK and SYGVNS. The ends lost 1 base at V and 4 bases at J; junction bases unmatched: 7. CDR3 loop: CASSELGATGYNEQFF. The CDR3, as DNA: TGTGCCAGCAGTGAATTAGGAGCGACAGGGTACAATGAGCAGTTCTTC.

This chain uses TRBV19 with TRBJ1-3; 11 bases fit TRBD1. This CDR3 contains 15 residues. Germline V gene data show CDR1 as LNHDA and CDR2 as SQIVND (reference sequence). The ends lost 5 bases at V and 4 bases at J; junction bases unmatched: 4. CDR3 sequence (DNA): TGTGCCAGTAGTGGACAGGGGGCGCGCGGAAACACCATATATTTT. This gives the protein CASSGQGARGNTIYF.

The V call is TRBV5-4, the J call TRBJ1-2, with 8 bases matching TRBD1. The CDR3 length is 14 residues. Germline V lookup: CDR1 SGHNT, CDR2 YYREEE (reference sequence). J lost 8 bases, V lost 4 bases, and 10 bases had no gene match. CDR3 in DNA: TGTGCCAGCAGCCTTCGGGACAGGCCGGCGGGCTACACCTTC. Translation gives CASSLRDRPAGYTF.

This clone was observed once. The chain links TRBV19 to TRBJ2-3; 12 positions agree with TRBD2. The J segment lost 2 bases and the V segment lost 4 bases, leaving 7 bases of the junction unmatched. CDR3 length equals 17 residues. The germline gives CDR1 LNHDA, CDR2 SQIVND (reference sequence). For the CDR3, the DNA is TGTGCCAGTAGTAGAGGACTAGCGGGAACCCTCACAGATACGCAGTATTTT. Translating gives CASSRGLAGTLTDTQYF.

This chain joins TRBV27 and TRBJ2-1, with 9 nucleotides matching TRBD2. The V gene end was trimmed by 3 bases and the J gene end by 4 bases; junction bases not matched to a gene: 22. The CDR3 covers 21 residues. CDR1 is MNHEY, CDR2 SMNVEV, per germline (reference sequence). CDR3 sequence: CASSLLLLGREVLAGYNEQFF. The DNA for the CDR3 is TGTGCCAGCAGTTTGCTCCTCTTAGGGCGGGAGGTCCTAGCGGGGTACAATGAGCAGTTCTTC.

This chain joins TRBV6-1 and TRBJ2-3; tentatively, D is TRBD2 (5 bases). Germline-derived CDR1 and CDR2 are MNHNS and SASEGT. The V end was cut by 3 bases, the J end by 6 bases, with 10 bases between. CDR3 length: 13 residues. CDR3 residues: CASSEKGGDTQYF. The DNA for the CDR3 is TGTGCCAGCAGTGAGAAGGGCGGGGATACGCAGTATTTT.

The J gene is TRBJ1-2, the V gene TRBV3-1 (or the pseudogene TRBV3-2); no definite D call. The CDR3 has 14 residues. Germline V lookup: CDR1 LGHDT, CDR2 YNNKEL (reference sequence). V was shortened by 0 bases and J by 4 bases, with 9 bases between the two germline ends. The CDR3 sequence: CASSQEPDSYGYTF. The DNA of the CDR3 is TGTGCCAGCAGCCAAGAACCAGACTCCTATGGCTACACCTTC.

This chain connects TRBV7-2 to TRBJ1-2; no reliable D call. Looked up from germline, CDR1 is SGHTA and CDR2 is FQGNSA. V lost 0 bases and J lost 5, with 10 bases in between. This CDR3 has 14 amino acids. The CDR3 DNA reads TGTGCCAGCAGCTTAGCGTATCAGAATTATGGCTACACCTTC. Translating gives CASSLAYQNYGYTF.

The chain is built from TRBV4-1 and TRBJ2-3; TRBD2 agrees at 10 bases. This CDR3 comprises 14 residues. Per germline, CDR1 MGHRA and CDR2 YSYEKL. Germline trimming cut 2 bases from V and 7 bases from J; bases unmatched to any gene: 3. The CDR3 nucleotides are TGCGCCAGCAGCCAACTAGCGGGGGCCAATACGCAGTATTTT. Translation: CASSQLAGANTQYF.

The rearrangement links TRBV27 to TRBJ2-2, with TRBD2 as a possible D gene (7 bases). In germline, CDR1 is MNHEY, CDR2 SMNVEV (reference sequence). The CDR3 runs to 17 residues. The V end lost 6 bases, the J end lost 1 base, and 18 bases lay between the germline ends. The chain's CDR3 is CASSPYRGALNTGELFF. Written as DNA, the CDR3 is TGTGCCAGCAGCCCCTATCGGGGGGCCCTGAACACCGGGGAGCTGTTTTTT.

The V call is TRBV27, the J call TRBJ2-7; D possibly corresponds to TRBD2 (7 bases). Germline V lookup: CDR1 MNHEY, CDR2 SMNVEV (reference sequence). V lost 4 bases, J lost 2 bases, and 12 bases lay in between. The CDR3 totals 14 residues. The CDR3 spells CASSSAGTPYEQYF. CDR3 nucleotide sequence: TGTGCCAGCAGTTCAGCGGGGACACCCTACGAGCAGTACTTC.

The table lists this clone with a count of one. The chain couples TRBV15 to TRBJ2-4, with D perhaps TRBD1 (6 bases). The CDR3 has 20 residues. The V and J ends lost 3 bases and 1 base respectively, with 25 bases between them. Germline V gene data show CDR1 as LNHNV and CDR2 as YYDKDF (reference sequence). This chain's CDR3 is CATSRGTGKDGVWAKNIQYF. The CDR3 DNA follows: TGTGCCACCAGCAGGGGTACAGGGAAGGATGGGGTATGGGCCAAAAACATTCAGTACTTC.

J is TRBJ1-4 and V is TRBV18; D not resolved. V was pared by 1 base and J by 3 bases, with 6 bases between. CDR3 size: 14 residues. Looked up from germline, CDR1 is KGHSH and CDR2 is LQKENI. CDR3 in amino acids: CASSPQSANEKLFF. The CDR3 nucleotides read TGTGCCAGCTCACCACAGTCAGCTAATGAAAAACTGTTTTTT. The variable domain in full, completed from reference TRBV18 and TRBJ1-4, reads NAGVMQNPRHLVRRRGQEARLRCSPMKGHSHVYWYRQLPEEGLKFMVYLQKENIIDESGMPKERFSAEFPKEGPSILRIQQVVRGDSAAYFCASSPQSANEKLFFGSGTQLSVL.

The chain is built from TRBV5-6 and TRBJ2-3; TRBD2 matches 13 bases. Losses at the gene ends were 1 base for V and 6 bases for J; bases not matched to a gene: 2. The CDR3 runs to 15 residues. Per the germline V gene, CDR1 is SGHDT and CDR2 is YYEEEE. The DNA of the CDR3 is TGTGCCAGCAGCTTGACTAGCGGGGGGGAGGATACGCAGTATTTT. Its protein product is CASSLTSGGEDTQYF.

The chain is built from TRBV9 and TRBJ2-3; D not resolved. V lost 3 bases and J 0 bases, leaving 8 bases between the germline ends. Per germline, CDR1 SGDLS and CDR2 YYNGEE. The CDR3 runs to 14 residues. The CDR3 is CASSAIASTDTQYF. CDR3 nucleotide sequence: TGTGCCAGCAGCGCCATAGCTAGCACAGATACGCAGTATTTT.

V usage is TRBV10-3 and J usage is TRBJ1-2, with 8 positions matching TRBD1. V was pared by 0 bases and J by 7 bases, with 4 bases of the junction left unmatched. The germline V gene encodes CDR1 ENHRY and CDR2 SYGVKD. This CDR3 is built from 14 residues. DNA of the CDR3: TGTGCCATCAGTGAGTCTTGGCAGGGGGCTGGCTACACCTTC. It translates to CAISESWQGAGYTF.

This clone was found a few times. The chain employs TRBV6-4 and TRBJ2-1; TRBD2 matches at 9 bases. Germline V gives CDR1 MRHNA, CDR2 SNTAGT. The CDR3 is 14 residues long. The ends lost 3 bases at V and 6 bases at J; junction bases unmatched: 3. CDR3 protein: CASSEASGANEQFF. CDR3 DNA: TGTGCCAGCAGTGAGGCTAGCGGGGCCAATGAGCAGTTCTTC.

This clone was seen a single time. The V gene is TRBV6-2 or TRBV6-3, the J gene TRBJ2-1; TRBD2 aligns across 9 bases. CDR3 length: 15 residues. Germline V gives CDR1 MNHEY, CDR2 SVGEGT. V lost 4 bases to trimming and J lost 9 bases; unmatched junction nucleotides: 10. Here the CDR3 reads CASSLFLAGRGEQFF. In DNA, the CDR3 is TGTGCCAGCAGTTTGTTCCTAGCGGGAAGAGGTGAGCAGTTCTTC.